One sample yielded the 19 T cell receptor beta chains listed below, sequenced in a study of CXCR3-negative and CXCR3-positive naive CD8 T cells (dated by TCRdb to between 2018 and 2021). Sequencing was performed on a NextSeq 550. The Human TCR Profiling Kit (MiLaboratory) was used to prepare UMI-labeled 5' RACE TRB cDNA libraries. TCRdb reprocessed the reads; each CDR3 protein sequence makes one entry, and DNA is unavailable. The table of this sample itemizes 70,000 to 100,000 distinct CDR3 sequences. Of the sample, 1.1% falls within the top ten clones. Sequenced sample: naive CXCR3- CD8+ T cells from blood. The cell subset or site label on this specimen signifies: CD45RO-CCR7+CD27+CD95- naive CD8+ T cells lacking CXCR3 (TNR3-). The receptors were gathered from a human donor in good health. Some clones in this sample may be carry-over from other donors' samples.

The CDR3 sequence: CSVDPAGVHYTF. The rearrangement links TRBV29-1 to TRBJ1-2; no DNA is available, so the TRBD1 call from TCRdb remains unchecked. CDR1 is SQVTM and CDR2 is ANQGSEA in the germline V gene. The CDR3 covers 12 residues.

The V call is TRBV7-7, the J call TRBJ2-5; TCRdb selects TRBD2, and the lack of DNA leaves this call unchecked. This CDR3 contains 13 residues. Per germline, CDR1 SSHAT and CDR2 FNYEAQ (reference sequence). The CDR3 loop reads CASSPGTIETQYF.

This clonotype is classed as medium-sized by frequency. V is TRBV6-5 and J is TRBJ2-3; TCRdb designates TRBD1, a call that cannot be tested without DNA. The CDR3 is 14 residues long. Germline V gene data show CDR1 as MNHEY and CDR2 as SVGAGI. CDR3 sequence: CATKEGFRADTQYF.

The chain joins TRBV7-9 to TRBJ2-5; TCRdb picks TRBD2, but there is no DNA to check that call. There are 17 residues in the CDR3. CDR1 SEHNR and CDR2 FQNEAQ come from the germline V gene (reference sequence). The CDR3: CASSPPGLDLPGETQYF.

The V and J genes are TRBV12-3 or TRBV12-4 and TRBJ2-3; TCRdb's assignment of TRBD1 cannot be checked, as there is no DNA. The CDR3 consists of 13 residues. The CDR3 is CASSWDSTDTQYF.

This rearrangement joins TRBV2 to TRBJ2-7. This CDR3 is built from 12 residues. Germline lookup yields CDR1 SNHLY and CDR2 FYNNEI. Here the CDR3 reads CASSESNSEEYF.

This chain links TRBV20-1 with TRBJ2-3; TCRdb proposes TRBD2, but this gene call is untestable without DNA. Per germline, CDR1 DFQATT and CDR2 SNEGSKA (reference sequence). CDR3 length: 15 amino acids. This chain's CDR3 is CSARGGGTSTDTQYF.

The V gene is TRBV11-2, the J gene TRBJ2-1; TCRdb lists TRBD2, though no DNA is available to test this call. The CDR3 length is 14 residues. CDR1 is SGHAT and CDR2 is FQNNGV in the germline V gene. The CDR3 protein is CASKLEGAYNEQFF.

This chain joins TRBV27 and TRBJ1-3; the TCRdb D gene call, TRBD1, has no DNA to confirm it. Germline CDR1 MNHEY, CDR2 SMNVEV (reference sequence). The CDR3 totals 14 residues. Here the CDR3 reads CASSSRGRGNTIYF.

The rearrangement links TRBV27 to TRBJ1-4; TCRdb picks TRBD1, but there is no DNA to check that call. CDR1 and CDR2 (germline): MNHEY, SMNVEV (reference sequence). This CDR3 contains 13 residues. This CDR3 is CASGRRVNEKLFF.

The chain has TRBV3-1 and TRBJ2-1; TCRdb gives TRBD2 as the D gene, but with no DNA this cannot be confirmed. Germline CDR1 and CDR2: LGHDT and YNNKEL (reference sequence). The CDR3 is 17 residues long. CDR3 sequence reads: CASSPSSIAGSHNEQFF.

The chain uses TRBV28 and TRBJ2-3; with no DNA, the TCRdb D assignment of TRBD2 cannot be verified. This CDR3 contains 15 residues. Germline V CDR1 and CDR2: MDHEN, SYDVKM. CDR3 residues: CASSTLAGETDTQYF.

This chain's CDR3 is CASSPHTDTQYF. V gene TRBV9 combines with J gene TRBJ2-3. Germline CDR1 and CDR2: SGDLS and YYNGEE. CDR3 length equals 12 residues.

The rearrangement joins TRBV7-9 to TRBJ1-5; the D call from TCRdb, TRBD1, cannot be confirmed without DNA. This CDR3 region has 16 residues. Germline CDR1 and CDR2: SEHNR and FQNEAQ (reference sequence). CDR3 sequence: CASSEDRAGDNQPQHF.

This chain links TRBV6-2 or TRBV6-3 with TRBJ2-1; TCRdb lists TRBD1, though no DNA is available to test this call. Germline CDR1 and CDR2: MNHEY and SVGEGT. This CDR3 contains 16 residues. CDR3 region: CASSLIAEPPYNEQFF.

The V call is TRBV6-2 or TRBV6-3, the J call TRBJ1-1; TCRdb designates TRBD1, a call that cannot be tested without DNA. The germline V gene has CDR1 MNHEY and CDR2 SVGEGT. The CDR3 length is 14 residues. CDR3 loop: CASSLRGKNTEAFF.

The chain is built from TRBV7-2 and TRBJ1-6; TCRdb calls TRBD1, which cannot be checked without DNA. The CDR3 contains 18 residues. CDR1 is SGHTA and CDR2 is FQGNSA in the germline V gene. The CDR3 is CASSPRDLDRGNHSPLHF. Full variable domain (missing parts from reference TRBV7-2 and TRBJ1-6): GAGVSQSPSNKVTEKGKDVELRCDPISGHTALYWYRQSLGQGLEFLIYFQGNSAPDKSGLPSDRFSAERTGGSVSTLTIQRTQQEDSAVYLCASSPRDLDRGNHSPLHFGNGTRLTVT.

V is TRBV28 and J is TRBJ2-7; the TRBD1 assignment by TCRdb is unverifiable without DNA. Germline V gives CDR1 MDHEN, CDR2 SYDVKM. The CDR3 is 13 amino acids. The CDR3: CASSPLNPYEQYF.

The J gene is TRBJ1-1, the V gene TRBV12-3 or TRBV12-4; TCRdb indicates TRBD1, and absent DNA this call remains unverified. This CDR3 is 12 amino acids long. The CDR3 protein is CASSPVGVEAFF.